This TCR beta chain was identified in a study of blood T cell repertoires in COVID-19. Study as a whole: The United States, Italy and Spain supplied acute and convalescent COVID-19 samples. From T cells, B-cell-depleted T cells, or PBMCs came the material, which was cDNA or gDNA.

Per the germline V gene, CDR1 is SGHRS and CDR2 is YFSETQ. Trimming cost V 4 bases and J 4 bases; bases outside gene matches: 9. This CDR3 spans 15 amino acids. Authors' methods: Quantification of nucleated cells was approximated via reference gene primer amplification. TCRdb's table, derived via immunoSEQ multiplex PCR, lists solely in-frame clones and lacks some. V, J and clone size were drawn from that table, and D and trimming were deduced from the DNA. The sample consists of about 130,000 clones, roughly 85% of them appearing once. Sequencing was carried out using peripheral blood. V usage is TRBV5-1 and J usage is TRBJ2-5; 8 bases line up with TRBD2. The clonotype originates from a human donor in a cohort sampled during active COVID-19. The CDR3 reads CASSLPGGGVETQYF. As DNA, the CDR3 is TGCGCCAGCAGCCTCCCCGGGGGGGGAGTAGAGACCCAGTACTTC.